This T cell receptor (beta chain) came from a study of blood T cell repertoires in COVID-19. The wider study: Material from acute and convalescent COVID-19 was sourced from the United States, Italy and Spain. T cells, B-cell-depleted T cells, or PBMCs supplied cDNA or gDNA.

As processed by the authors: The assay estimated nucleated cells by amplifying reference gene primers. Data came from immunoSEQ multiplex PCR; TCRdb stores just in-frame clones and leaves some out. From that table come the V and J calls and clone size; the DNA was used to work out D and trimming. Here the sample spans a few hundred thousand clones, 88% being singletons. This clone was seen once. V shed 1 base and J 0 bases; nucleotides not matched to a gene: 4. The CDR3 has 16 amino acids. From germline, CDR1 is SGHTA and CDR2 FQGNSA. The sequenced material came from peripheral blood. The sequence came from a man between 65 and 85 years old with acute or convalescent COVID-19. The chain is built from TRBV7-2 and TRBJ2-3, with 7 bases fitting TRBD2. This CDR3 is CASSLGGGGSTDTQYF. The CDR3 DNA reads as TGTGCCAGCAGCTTAGGAGGCGGGGGTAGCACAGATACGCAGTATTTT.